This T cell receptor beta chain was sequenced in a study of control samples from healthy donors and cancer patients. This CDR3 has 18 residues. Germline lookup yields CDR1 SNHLY and CDR2 FYNNEI. V shed 7 bases and J shed 4 bases, with 28 bases lying between them. TCRdb's table, derived via immunoSEQ multiplex PCR, lists solely in-frame clones and lacks some. The repertoire holds 75,000 to 100,000 clones, with roughly 92% as singletons. The chain employs TRBV2 and TRBJ1-2; a possible D gene is TRBD1 (5 bases). Sequencing was carried out using blood. The source of this sequence is a human donor in good health. The donor label of this sample is uncertain. This CDR3 reads CASTGGAGTLTKSYGYTF. The CDR3 DNA reads TGTGCCAGCACCGGTGGAGCGGGGACCTTGACAAAATCCTATGGCTACACCTTC.